What follows are 21 T cell receptor beta chains derived from one specimen sequenced in a study of metastatic and nonmetastatic thyroid tumors (dated by TCRdb to 2020 to 2021). Library construction relied on PCR. The sample was run on an Illumina HiSeq 4000. TCRdb took the public reads, trimmed them with fastp at Q25, ran MiXCR for clone calling and kept in-frame beta chains. This sample is represented by tens of thousands of clones; 15% to 20% of them were singletons. Clones ranked in the top ten supply about 9.4% of the sample. No patient had received any treatment before thyroid surgery. The sample comprised blood. These TCRs come from a male donor with papillary thyroid cancer or a benign thyroid nodule (not recorded which). Some clones in this sample may be carry-over from other donors' samples.

This clone has at least ten counts. This chain uses TRBV27 with TRBJ2-6; D unclear. Germline V gene data show CDR1 as MNHEY and CDR2 as SMNVEV (reference sequence). CDR3 size: 19 residues. Trimming removed 4 bases at V and 0 bases at J, with 19 bases between. CDR3 bases: TGTGCCAGCAGTTGCCAGATAAGTCAGGATTGCTCTGGGGCCAACGTCCTGACTTTC. It specifies CASSCQISQDCSGANVLTF.

This clone was detected many times. The V and J genes are TRBV18 and TRBJ1-1; no definite D call. CDR1 is KGHSH, CDR2 LQKENI, per germline. This CDR3 spans 13 amino acids. V lost 6 bases to trimming and J lost 2 bases, with 10 bases between them. CDR3: CASSQDENTEAFF. In DNA, the CDR3 is TGTGCCAGCTCGCAGGACGAAAACACTGAAGCTTTCTTT.

This clone was picked up many times. This sequence joins TRBV19 and TRBJ1-1; possibly TRBD1 for D (5 bases). CDR1 LNHDA and CDR2 SQIVND come from the germline V gene (reference sequence). This CDR3 region has 15 residues. Trimming removed 7 bases from V and 2 bases from J, with 17 bases in between. In nucleotides, the CDR3 is TGTGCCAGTACCACCACTGGAGGGGCAAACACTGAAGCTTTCTTT. Translation: CASTTTGGANTEAFF.

This clone came up many times. This chain links TRBV4-2 with TRBJ2-1, with TRBD2 matching 8 bases. From germline, CDR1 is LGHNA and CDR2 YNFKEQ. V shed 0 bases and J 3 bases; nucleotides not matched to a gene: 4. This CDR3 spans 16 amino acids. The CDR3 DNA reads TGTGCCAGCAGCCAAGATGTAGCGGGGAACTACAATGAGCAGTTCTTC. It specifies CASSQDVAGNYNEQFF.

This clone was seen repeatedly, ten times or more. This chain joins TRBV10-3 and TRBJ2-2, with D tentatively TRBD2 (6 bases). The CDR3 has 16 residues. Germline V gene lookup returns CDR1 ENHRY and CDR2 SYGVKD. Trimming shortened V by 3 bases and J by 6 bases, and 17 bases separated the two germline ends. For the CDR3, the DNA is TGTGCCATCAGTGATGTGTGGGCTAGCGTGGCCGGGGAGCTGTTTTTT. It specifies CAISDVWASVAGELFF.

The table lists this clone with many counts. This chain joins TRBV12-3 or TRBV12-4 and TRBJ2-3, with D maybe TRBD2 (5 bases). V lost 5 bases and J 1 base, leaving 10 bases between the germline ends. This CDR3 is 14 amino acids long. The CDR3 DNA is TGTGCCAGCAGTCCCACGAGGGGCACAGATACGCAGTATTTT. Its protein is CASSPTRGTDTQYF.

This clone occurred many times. V usage is TRBV12-3 or TRBV12-4 and J usage is TRBJ2-1, with 8 bases lining up with TRBD2. The CDR3 spans 17 residues. Unmatched junction bases numbered 12, after V lost 5 bases and J lost 3 bases. Written as DNA, the CDR3 is TGTGCCAGCAGTAGTAGCGGGGTGGGCAGGGTCTACAATGAGCAGTTCTTC. As protein: CASSSSGVGRVYNEQFF.

Details on this clone: Given a much more abundant clone one base away, this may be a read error. The gene calls are TRBV20-1 and TRBJ2-3; a weak D match, TRBD1 (5 bases). This CDR3 has 14 residues. CDR1 and CDR2 from the germline V gene are DFQATT and SNEGSKA (reference sequence). CDR3 region: CSARQGSTTNTQYF. Written as DNA, the CDR3 is TGCAGTGCTAGGCAGGGAAGCACCACAAATACGCAGTATTTT.

This clone was seen many times. This sample includes further DNA sequences coding for the same CDR3. This chain joins TRBV27 and TRBJ1-5; 8 bases agree with TRBD1. The ends lost 6 bases at V and 3 bases at J; junction bases unmatched: 10. Per the germline V gene, CDR1 is MNHEY and CDR2 is SMNVEV (reference sequence). This CDR3 spans 16 amino acids. The CDR3 nucleotides read TGTGCCAGCAGACGGACAGGGCTCCAACTCAATCAGCCCCAGCATTTT. Protein: CASRRTGLQLNQPQHF.

This clone has at least ten counts. The V call is TRBV7-2, the J call TRBJ2-1, with TRBD1 matching over 8 bases. With V trimmed by 5 bases and J by 7 bases, 10 bases remained unmatched. The germline V gene encodes CDR1 SGHTA and CDR2 FQGNSA. CDR3 length: 15 amino acids. The chain's CDR3 is CASSPGQGIQNEQFF. The CDR3 nucleotides are TGTGCCAGCAGCCCCGGACAGGGAATTCAGAATGAGCAGTTCTTC.

A single count supports this clone. The CDR3 DNA reads as TGTGCCAGCAGCGCCCCCCCCCTCACAGATACGCAGTATTTT. Translating gives CASSAPPLTDTQYF. This chain joins TRBV9 and TRBJ2-3; D unclear. Trimming cost V 3 bases and J 2 bases, with 10 bases left between them. The germline V gene encodes CDR1 SGDLS and CDR2 YYNGEE. The CDR3 loop spans 14 amino acids.

The rearrangement joins TRBV28 to TRBJ1-6, with no clear D. Trimming took off 5 bases at V and 7 bases at J, with 3 bases between the two ends. The CDR3 runs 11 residues. The germline V gene encodes CDR1 MDHEN and CDR2 SYDVKM. CDR3 DNA: TGTGCCAGCAGTGAAAATTCACCCCTCCACTTT. Translated: CASSENSPLHF.

This clone was counted ten times or more. This rearrangement joins TRBV9 to TRBJ1-1, with D maybe TRBD1 (6 bases). The germline V gene encodes CDR1 SGDLS and CDR2 YYNGEE. This CDR3 contains 16 residues. V lost 4 bases to trimming and J lost 5 bases, with 21 bases between them. The CDR3 DNA is TGTGCCAGCAGCTCCAAGGGTGGGGGCGAAGGGACTGAAGCTTTCTTT. Its translation: CASSSKGGGEGTEAFF.

This clone was counted at least ten times. CDR3 coding DNA: TGTGCCAGCAGCTTAGACAGGGGGCGATACAATGAGCAGTTCTTC. Amino acids: CASSLDRGRYNEQFF. The rearrangement uses TRBV13 and TRBJ2-1, with 9 nucleotides matching TRBD1. CDR1 and CDR2 (germline): PRHDT, FYEKMQ (reference sequence). The CDR3 covers 15 residues. V was pared by 1 base and J by 4 bases, with 2 bases of the junction left unmatched.

This clone is deemed medium-sized. The chain joins TRBV7-9 to TRBJ1-3, with unresolved D. Trimming pared 1 base from V and 6 bases from J, leaving 4 bases between. The CDR3 covers 12 residues. The V gene's germline CDR1 is SEHNR and CDR2 FQNEAQ (reference sequence). CDR3 sequence: CASSLDPNTIYF. CDR3 nucleotide sequence: TGTGCCAGCAGCTTAGATCCAAACACCATATATTTT.

This clone appeared a few times. This sample also contains other DNA sequences that code for the same CDR3. The chain is built from TRBV9 and TRBJ2-1; D is unclear. V was clipped by 8 bases and J by 8 bases, with 14 bases between them. The CDR3 loop spans 12 amino acids. Germline V gene sequence: CDR1 SGDLS, CDR2 YYNGEE. For the CDR3, the DNA is TGTGCCAGTAGCCCTTTAACCCATGAGCAGTTCTTC. Translation gives CASSPLTHEQFF.

Details on this clone: A read error may produce the germline difference seen at one junction end. The V call is TRBV27, the J call TRBJ1-5; possibly TRBD1 for D (5 bases). There are 15 residues in the CDR3. Germline V gene sequence: CDR1 MNHEY, CDR2 SMNVEV (reference sequence). The CDR3 DNA reads as TGTGCCAGCATGCCCTATCAGGGTAGCAATCATCCCCAGCATTTT. Protein sequence: CASMPYQGSNHPQHF.

This clone was counted ten times or more. The V and J genes are TRBV9 and TRBJ2-1, with 7 bases identical to TRBD2. The CDR3 consists of 15 residues. Germline V gene sequence: CDR1 SGDLS, CDR2 YYNGEE. V shed 4 bases, J shed 7 bases, and the junction held 11 bases outside the gene matches. Written as DNA, the CDR3 is TGTGCCAGCAGCCCCTGGGGCGGGGGTATGAATGAGCAGTTCTTC. Translating gives CASSPWGGGMNEQFF.

Concerning this clone: This clone may be a read error of a much larger clone one base away. The chain's CDR3 is CASSSPESGRWEETQYF. Here the CDR3 DNA reads TGTGCCAGCAGCTCCCCGGAAAGCGGGAGATGGGAAGAGACCCAGTACTTC. The chain links TRBV9 to TRBJ2-5; 8 positions match TRBD2. The CDR3 has 17 amino acids. Germline V gene data show CDR1 as SGDLS and CDR2 as YYNGEE. V was clipped by 4 bases and J by 3 bases; unmatched bases: 14.

There are a few counts of this clone. This chain joins TRBV6-6 and TRBJ1-3, with D uncertain. Trimming stripped 0 bases from V and 0 bases from J, with 9 bases between. This CDR3 comprises 16 residues. Germline V gives CDR1 MNHNY, CDR2 SVGAGI (reference sequence). Written as DNA, the CDR3 is TGTGCCAGCAGTTACTCGCTCCCCAACTCTGGAAACACCATATATTTT. It is translated as CASSYSLPNSGNTIYF.

This clone appeared many times. With a much larger clone just one base away, this may be a read error. Other nucleotide sequences in the sample specify the same CDR3. The rearrangement links TRBV20-1 to TRBJ1-1; 8 bases match TRBD1. In germline, CDR1 is DFQATT, CDR2 SNEGSKA (reference sequence). V lost 4 bases to trimming and J lost 1 base; unmatched junction nucleotides: 8. The CDR3 is 15 residues long. CDR3 sequence: CSAKDPGTGNTEAFF. The CDR3, as DNA: TGCAGTGCTAAGGACCCCGGGACAGGGAACACTGAAGCTTTCTTT.